The 15 T cell receptor beta chains reported below all come from one sample, sequenced in a study of T-cell memory formation after mild COVID-19. TCRdb independently ran MiXCR on the 5' RACE reads; one entry per CDR3 protein. The sample holds 190,000 or so distinct CDR3 sequences, 27% seen once. What was sequenced was PBMCs or a T cell subset sorted from them (not recorded which). All receptors come from an adult woman who had mild COVID-19 (a few samples of this study predate the infection). Cell type and time point are not known.

V gene TRBV7-8 combines with J gene TRBJ1-1; D possibly corresponds to TRBD1 (5 bases). The germline V and J ends were trimmed by 1 base and 11 bases, with 14 bases remaining between them. CDR1 SGHVS and CDR2 FQNEAQ come from the germline V gene. The CDR3 has 13 amino acids. Written as DNA, the CDR3 is TGTGCCAGCAGCTTAGAGGCAGGGAATCGGGCTTTCTTT. This gives the protein CASSLEAGNRAFF.

This clonotype appeared a few times. This chain links TRBV6-6 with TRBJ1-3; a possible D gene is TRBD1 (6 bases). V was shortened by 0 bases and J by 4 bases, with 16 bases between the two germline ends. This CDR3 has 17 residues. Germline V CDR1 and CDR2: MNHNY, SVGAGI (reference sequence). The CDR3 reads CASSYSAYGGPGNTIYF. DNA for the CDR3: TGTGCCAGCAGTTACTCTGCCTATGGGGGGCCCGGAAACACCATATATTTT.

This clonotype was seen ten or more times. At one boundary the junction diverges from the germline segment, which might be a read error. This chain links TRBV7-7 with TRBJ1-2, with TRBD1 matching 7 bases. The germline V gene has CDR1 SSHAT and CDR2 FNYEAQ (reference sequence). The CDR3 runs to 17 residues. CDR3: CASSLAVPRDSYYGYTF. The DNA of the CDR3 is TGTGCTAGCAGCTTAGCCGTTCCCCGGGACAGCTACTATGGCTACACCTTC.

V is TRBV11-2 and J is TRBJ2-3, with 15 positions matching TRBD2. The CDR3 has 19 residues. Germline assignment: CDR1 SGHAT and CDR2 FQNNGV. The trim removed 4 bases at V and 4 bases at J, leaving 12 bases unmatched. CDR3 DNA sequence: TGTGCCAGCAGCTCGCGTTGGGGACTAGCGGGAGGCGACGCAGATACGCAGTATTTT. It specifies CASSSRWGLAGGDADTQYF.

This chain joins TRBV7-6 and TRBJ2-1, with TRBD1 identical over 10 bases. CDR1 and CDR2 from the germline V gene are SGHVS and FNYEAQ. The CDR3 covers 18 residues. Trimming cost V 5 bases and J 5 bases; bases outside gene matches: 15. The CDR3 region is CASSHPRPWTGGNNEQFF. The CDR3 nucleotides are TGTGCCAGCAGCCATCCGCGGCCCTGGACAGGGGGTAACAATGAGCAGTTCTTC.

The chain couples TRBV25-1 to TRBJ2-5; D gene ambiguous. Germline V gene sequence: CDR1 MGHDK, CDR2 SYGVNS. Trimming removed 0 bases at V and 4 bases at J, with 6 bases between. The CDR3 is 13 amino acids. The CDR3 loop is CASSEYHRETQYF. The CDR3 DNA follows: TGTGCCAGCAGTGAATATCACCGAGAGACCCAGTACTTC.

The J gene is TRBJ1-5, the V gene TRBV5-5; D is possibly TRBD1 (6 bases). Germline CDR1 is SGHKS and CDR2 is YYEKEE (reference sequence). The CDR3 spans 16 residues. The ends were cut back, 0 bases at V and 5 bases at J, with 15 bases in the middle. The CDR3 sequence is CASSLEKGGGDQPQHF. The CDR3, as DNA: TGTGCCAGCAGCTTGGAGAAAGGGGGTGGTGATCAGCCCCAGCATTTT.

The chain is built from TRBV12-3 or TRBV12-4 and TRBJ2-7; 8 nucleotides align to TRBD1. J gave up 5 bases and V 5 bases, and 11 bases lay outside the gene matches. The CDR3 totals 15 residues. The CDR3 bases are TGTGCCAGCAGTATGACCGGGACAGGTAGGAACGAGCAGTACTTC. This encodes CASSMTGTGRNEQYF.

The chain uses TRBV7-7 and TRBJ2-5; 10 bases are shared with TRBD1. The CDR3 runs to 15 residues. CDR1 and CDR2 from the germline V gene are SSHAT and FNYEAQ (reference sequence). With V trimmed by 5 bases and J by 1 base, 4 bases remained unmatched. The CDR3 protein is CASSPGTGAQETQYF. The DNA for the CDR3 is TGTGCCAGCAGCCCCGGGACAGGGGCCCAAGAGACCCAGTACTTC. The full variable domain, with the rest looked up from reference TRBV7-7 and TRBJ2-5, is GAGVSQSPRYKVTKRGQDVTLRCDPISSHATLYWYQQALGQGPEFLTYFNYEAQPDKSGLPSDRFSAERPEGSISTLTIQRTEQRDSAMYRCASSPGTGAQETQYFGPGTRLLVL.

The V gene is TRBV6-2 or TRBV6-3, the J gene TRBJ2-3; TRBD2 agrees at 13 bases. V trimming: 0 bases; J trimming: 8 bases; junction bases outside the gene matches: 14. The CDR3 is 19 amino acids. The germline V gene encodes CDR1 MNHEY and CDR2 SVGEGT. The CDR3 region is CASSYSGLAGLSTGGTQYF. CDR3 nucleotides: TGTGCCAGCAGTTACTCGGGACTAGCGGGACTGTCCACAGGTGGTACGCAGTATTTT.

This clonotype turned up a few times. This rearrangement joins TRBV7-9 to TRBJ2-1, with D possibly matching TRBD1 (5 bases). This CDR3 region has 14 residues. Germline CDR1 is SEHNR and CDR2 is FQNEAQ (reference sequence). V lost 7 bases and J lost 10, with 20 bases in between. CDR3: CASTPALPGSEQFF. The CDR3 DNA follows: TGTGCCAGCACCCCCGCCCTCCCAGGGTCCGAGCAGTTCTTC.

This clonotype showed up just once. The CDR3 ends on some other residue instead of the conserved phenylalanine or tryptophan, so this is likely a read error. The V call is TRBV12-3 or TRBV12-4, the J call TRBJ2-7; maybe TRBD2 (6 bases). Trimming took off 5 bases at V and 0 bases at J, with 11 bases between the two ends. The CDR3 spans 14 residues. The CDR3 loop is CASSLLAASYEQYL. As DNA, the CDR3 is TGTGCCAGCAGTCTCTTAGCGGCCTCCTACGAGCAGTACTTA.

The V and J genes are TRBV5-1 and TRBJ2-1, with 13 bases identical to TRBD2. V lost 4 bases, J lost 0 bases, and 10 bases stayed unmatched. There are 19 residues in the CDR3. Germline-derived CDR1 and CDR2 are SGHRS and YFSETQ. Here the CDR3 DNA reads TGCGCCAGCAGCGAACCGGGACTAGCGGGGTTGAGCTCCTACAATGAGCAGTTCTTC. This translates into CASSEPGLAGLSSYNEQFF.

The rearrangement uses TRBV12-3 or TRBV12-4 and TRBJ1-2, with D hard to call. The germline V and J ends were trimmed by 2 bases and 3 bases, with 7 bases remaining between them. This CDR3 is 13 amino acids long. As DNA, the CDR3 is TGTGCCAGCAGTTTATCAGAAGACTATGGCTACACCTTC. This encodes CASSLSEDYGYTF.

This clonotype was recorded at least ten times. This chain joins TRBV11-2 and TRBJ2-1, with unresolved D. CDR3 size: 11 residues. Per the germline V gene, CDR1 is SGHAT and CDR2 is FQNNGV. Between the trimmed V and J ends, which lost 4 bases and 14 bases, there was a span of 12 bases. The CDR3 is CASSSGPVEFF. The CDR3 DNA follows: TGTGCCAGCAGCTCGGGCCCCGTGGAGTTCTTC.